Here is one T cell receptor beta chain with its context. Its target is unknown. Libraries were prepared by immunoSEQ multiplex PCR; TCRdb keeps only in-frame clonotypes and omits some of them. The profile shows about 1.1 million clones, roughly 80% of them singletons. The CD4+ fraction was divided into a CD45RA+ naive subset and a CD45RA-negative memory subset. This sample stems from a study of shared clonotypes between healthy human individuals. Study at large: A couple of women and a few men aged 18 to 49 made up the donors. Regarding the study as a whole: Clonotypes not shared had lower generation probabilities than those common to all four donors.

Germline trimming cut 6 bases from V and 3 bases from J; bases unmatched to any gene: 6. Germline CDR1 is ENHRY and CDR2 is SYGVKD. There are 14 residues in the CDR3. The chain has TRBV10-3 and TRBJ2-7, with 9 bases identical to TRBD1. The clonotype was recovered from a man aged 18 to 30 in good health. Some clones in this sample may be carry-over from other donors' samples. Sequencing was performed on memory CD4+ T cells from PBMCs. Subset reported: CD45RA-negative fraction. In DNA, the CDR3 is TGTGCCATCAGCCCGGGACAGGGTCACTACGAGCAGTACTTC. Its protein is CAISPGQGHYEQYF.